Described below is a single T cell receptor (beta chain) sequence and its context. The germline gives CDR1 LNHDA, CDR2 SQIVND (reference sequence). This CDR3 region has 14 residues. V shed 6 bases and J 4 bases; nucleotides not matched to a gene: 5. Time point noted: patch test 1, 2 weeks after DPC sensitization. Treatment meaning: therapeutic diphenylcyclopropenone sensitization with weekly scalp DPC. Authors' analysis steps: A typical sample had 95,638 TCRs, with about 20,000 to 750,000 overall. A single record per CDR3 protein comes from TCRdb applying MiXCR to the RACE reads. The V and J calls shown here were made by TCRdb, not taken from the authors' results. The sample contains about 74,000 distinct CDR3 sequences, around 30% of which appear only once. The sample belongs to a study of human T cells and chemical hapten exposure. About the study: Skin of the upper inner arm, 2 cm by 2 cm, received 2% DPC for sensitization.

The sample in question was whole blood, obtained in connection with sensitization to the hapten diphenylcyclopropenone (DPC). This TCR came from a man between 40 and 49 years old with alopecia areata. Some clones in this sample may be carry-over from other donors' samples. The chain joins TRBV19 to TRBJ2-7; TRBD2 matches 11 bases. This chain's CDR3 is CASSPTSGAYEQYF. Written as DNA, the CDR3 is TGTGCCAGTAGCCCGACTAGCGGGGCTTACGAGCAGTACTTC. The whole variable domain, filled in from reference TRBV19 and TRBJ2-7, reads DGGITQSPKYLFRKEGQNVTLSCEQNLNHDAMYWYRQDPGQGLRLIYYSQIVNDFQKGDIAEGYSVSREKKESFPLTVTSAQKNPTAFYLCASSPTSGAYEQYFGPGTRLTVT.